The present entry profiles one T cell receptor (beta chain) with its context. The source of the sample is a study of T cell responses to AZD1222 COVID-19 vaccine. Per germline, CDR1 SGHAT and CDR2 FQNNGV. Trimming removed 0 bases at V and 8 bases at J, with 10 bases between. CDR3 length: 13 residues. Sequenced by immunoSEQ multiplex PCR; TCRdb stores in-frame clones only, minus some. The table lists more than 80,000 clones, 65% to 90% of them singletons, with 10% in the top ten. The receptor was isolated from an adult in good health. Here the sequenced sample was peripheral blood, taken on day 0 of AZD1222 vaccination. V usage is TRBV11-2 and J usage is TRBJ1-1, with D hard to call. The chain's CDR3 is CASSLDRKLEAFF. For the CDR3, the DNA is TGTGCCAGCAGCTTAGATCGAAAACTCGAAGCTTTCTTT. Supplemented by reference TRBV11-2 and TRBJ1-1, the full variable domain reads EAGVAQSPRYKIIEKRQSVAFWCNPISGHATLYWYQQILGQGPKLLIQFQNNGVVDDSQLPKDRFSAERLKGVDSTLKIQPAKLEDSAVYLCASSLDRKLEAFFGQGTRLTVV.